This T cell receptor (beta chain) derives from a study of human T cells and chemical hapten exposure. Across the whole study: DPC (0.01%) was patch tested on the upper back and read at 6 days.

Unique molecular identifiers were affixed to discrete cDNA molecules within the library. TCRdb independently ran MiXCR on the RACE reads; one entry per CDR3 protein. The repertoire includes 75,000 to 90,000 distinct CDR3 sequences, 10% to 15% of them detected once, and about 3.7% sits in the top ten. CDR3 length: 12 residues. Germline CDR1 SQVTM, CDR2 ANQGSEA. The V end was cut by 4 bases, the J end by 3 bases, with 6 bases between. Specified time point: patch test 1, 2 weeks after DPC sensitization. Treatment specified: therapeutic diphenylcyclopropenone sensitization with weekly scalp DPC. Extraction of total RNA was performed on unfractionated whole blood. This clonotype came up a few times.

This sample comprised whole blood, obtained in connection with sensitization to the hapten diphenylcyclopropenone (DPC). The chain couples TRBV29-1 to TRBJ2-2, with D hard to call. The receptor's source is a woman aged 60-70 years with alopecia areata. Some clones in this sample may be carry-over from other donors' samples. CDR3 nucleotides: TGCAGCGTTGTGCAGTACACCGGGGAGCTGTTTTTT. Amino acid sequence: CSVVQYTGELFF.